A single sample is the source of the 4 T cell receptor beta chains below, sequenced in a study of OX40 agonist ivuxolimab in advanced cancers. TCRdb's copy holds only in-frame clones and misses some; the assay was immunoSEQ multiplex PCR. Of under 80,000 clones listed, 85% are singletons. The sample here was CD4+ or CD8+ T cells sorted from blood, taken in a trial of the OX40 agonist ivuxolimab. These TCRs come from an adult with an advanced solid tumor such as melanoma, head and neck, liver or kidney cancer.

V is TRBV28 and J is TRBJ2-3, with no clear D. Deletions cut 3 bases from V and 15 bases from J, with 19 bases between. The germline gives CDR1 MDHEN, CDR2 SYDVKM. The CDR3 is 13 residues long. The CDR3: CASSLMGLVSYYF. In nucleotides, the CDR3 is TGTGCCAGCAGTTTGATGGGTCTAGTTTCCTATTATTTT.

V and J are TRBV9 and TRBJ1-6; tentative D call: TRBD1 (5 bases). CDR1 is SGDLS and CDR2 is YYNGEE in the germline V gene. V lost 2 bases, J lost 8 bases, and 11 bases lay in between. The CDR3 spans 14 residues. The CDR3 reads CASSVKGWDSPLHF. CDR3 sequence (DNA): TGTGCCAGCAGCGTTAAGGGGTGGGATTCACCCCTCCACTTT.

The chain's CDR3 is CASGFRDSPLHF. CDR3 DNA: TGTGCCAGCGGATTCAGGGATTCACCCCTCCACTTT. The chain uses TRBV6-5 and TRBJ1-6; tentative D call: TRBD1 (5 bases). The V end lost 8 bases, the J end lost 8 bases, and 10 bases lay between the germline ends. The CDR3 spans 12 residues. Germline assignment: CDR1 MNHEY and CDR2 SVGAGI.

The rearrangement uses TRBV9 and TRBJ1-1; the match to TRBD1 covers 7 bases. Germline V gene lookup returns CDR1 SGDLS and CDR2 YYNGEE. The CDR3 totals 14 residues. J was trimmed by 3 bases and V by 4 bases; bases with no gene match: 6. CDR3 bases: TGTGCCAGCAGCATGACAGGGCGTGACACTGAAGCTTTCTTT. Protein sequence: CASSMTGRDTEAFF.